This T cell receptor delta chain was observed in a study of Vδ1+ human thymocytes (dated by TCRdb to the late 2010s). At the level of the whole study: As a data resource, the study described the mRNA-level TRG and TRD CDR3 repertoires of highly purified Vdelta1+ thymocytes obtained from young children. Earlier work had validated the multiplex-based CDR3 amplicon strategy against 5'RACE-based methods for generating CDR3 amplicons. Broad study findings and their caveats: Even though sort purity was high, roughly 20% of thymic TRD sequences were Vdelta2 (and few were Vdelta3), which was not the case for the peripheral blood Vdelta1+ controls. Because no clustering by age or sex was observed, donors were not stratified by these variables in the analyses. Because unexpected Vdelta2 sequences could lead to misinterpretation of bulk repertoire data, the authors recommended using highly purified populations and validating at the single-cell level. In contrast to oligoclonal peripheral blood repertoires, thymic TRG and TRD repertoires appeared to be highly polyclonal with Gaussian CDR3 length distributions. Many TRG clonotypes were found to be shared between donors (up to roughly 7x10^3), whereas TRD repertoires were found to be essentially private (max about 120 shared).

Thymic samples were depleted of alphabeta T cells, then CD3+ TCRVdelta1+ TCRVdelta2- thymocytes were FACS-sorted. The purity of the sorted Vdelta1+ thymocytes was between 98% and 99.6%. The thymic specimens were obtained from several paediatric patients who were undergoing corrective cardiac surgery and ranged in age from about 5 days to 16 months. The thymic tissue was dispersed, and mononuclear cells were isolated using a Histopaque-1077 density gradient. For staining, the antibodies used were anti-TCRVdelta1 clone TS8.2, anti-TCRVdelta2 clone B6, anti-CD3 clone HIT3a and anti-TCRalphabeta clone IP26. V has 4 bases trimmed and J has 0 bases trimmed; junction bases matching no gene number 25. The CDR3 runs 23 amino acids, cysteine and phenylalanine included. Only the CDR3 part of the read is kept: 69 bases, read in frame from the first base. In the germline V gene, CDR1 corresponds to TSWWSYY and CDR2 to QGS.

RNA was isolated using the RNeasy mini kit, and reverse transcription was performed with Superscript III. CDR3 amplicons were generated by multiplex PCR with pooled V-gene forward primers and a constant-region reverse primer carrying Illumina adaptor overhangs. Amplicons were gel-purified, then indexed with Nextera index primers over around 8 extra PCR cycles and purified with AMPure XP beads. Libraries were sequenced on an Illumina MiSeq with paired-end 250 bp reads, dual indexing and around 22% PhiX spike-in. From the authors' description of their analysis: Reads were quality checked with FastQC, and TRG read pairs were merged with ea-utils fastq-join. IMGT/HighV-QUEST was used to annotate the sequences, only productive sequences with an unambiguous V-gene assignment were kept, and clonotypes were defined as sequences sharing an identical CDR3 sequence. For downstream analysis, the tools were VDJtools 1.1.1, tcR 2.2.3, Treemap and vegan Shannon diversity in R 3.4.4. TCRdb reprocessed the public reads with the caller CATT; rows with the same DNA were merged afterwards. The V and J calls here are based on TCRdb, not the publication. The sample table records about 75,000 delta-chain clones; approximately 30% of these occur just once. The ten most abundant clones make up approximately 0.25% of the sample.

Regarding this clone: This receptor's antigen is unknown. Nothing much larger sits one base from this clone, and base qualities are not available.

The chain is assembled from TRDV1 and TRDJ1; TRDD3 matches 11 bases in the middle. This TCR was recovered from a boy under two years old who had congenital heart surgery. Sequencing was carried out using Vdelta1+ gamma-delta thymocytes from the thymus. Read against the paper, the sample's cell subset or site label means: FACS-sorted CD3+ TCRalphabeta- TCRVdelta1+ TCRVdelta2- thymocytes. The CDR3 reads as follows: CALGGRSFYGTLLGDKYTDKLIF. The DNA sequence is given as TGTGCTCTTGGGGGCCGGAGTTTCTACGGGACTCTACTGGGGGATAAGTACACCGATAAACTCATCTTT.